One and the same sample provided the 22 T cell receptor beta chains below, sequenced in a study of OX40 agonist ivuxolimab in advanced cancers. The data were produced by immunoSEQ multiplex PCR, yet TCRdb's version contains in-frame clones alone and is incomplete. The table lists approximately 82,000 clones, more than 80% of them singletons. Here the sequenced sample was CD4+ or CD8+ T cells sorted from blood, taken in a trial of the OX40 agonist ivuxolimab. The receptors come from an adult with an advanced solid tumor such as melanoma, head and neck, liver or kidney cancer.

The J gene is TRBJ2-5, the V gene TRBV28; 7 bases line up with TRBD1. The DNA end favors TRBJ2-7, so the J call may be wrong. This CDR3 contains 14 residues. In germline, CDR1 is MDHEN, CDR2 SYDVKM. The CDR3 bases are TGTGCCAGCAGTCGCCGACAGGGTGCCTACGAGCAGTACTTC. Translation: CASSRRQGAYEQYF.

This sequence joins TRBV14 and TRBJ1-3, with no clear D. CDR1 and CDR2 from the germline V gene are SGHDN and FVKESK. V was pared by 1 base and J by 4 bases, with 2 bases between. CDR3 length: 12 amino acids. Here the CDR3 DNA reads TGTGCCAGCAGCCAAGTCGGAAACACCATATATTTT. Its protein product is CASSQVGNTIYF.

The rearrangement uses TRBV5-8 and TRBJ1-5, with 7 bases fitting TRBD1. V lost 1 base and J lost 4; bases outside the gene matches: 11. The CDR3 is 17 residues long. Germline assignment: CDR1 SGHTS and CDR2 YDEGEE. This CDR3 reads CASSLRSGTAMNQPQHF. The CDR3 nucleotides read TGTGCCAGCAGCTTGAGGTCCGGGACAGCGATGAATCAGCCCCAGCATTTT. Using reference TRBV5-8 and TRBJ1-5 for the parts outside the CDR3, the full variable domain is EAGVTQSPTHLIKTRGQQATLRCSPISGHTSVYWYQQALGLGLQFLLWYDEGEERNRGNFPPRFSGRQFPNYSSELNVNALELEDSALYLCASSLRSGTAMNQPQHFGDGTRLSIL.

The chain is built from TRBV19 and TRBJ2-7; D is uncertain. Between the trimmed V and J ends, which lost 2 bases and 5 bases, there was a span of 13 bases. Germline V lookup: CDR1 LNHDA, CDR2 SQIVND (reference sequence). This CDR3 comprises 14 residues. For the CDR3, the DNA is TGTGCCAGTAGTATAATGCCAGGAATCCACGAGCAGTACTTC. Translation gives CASSIMPGIHEQYF.

This chain connects TRBV5-4 to TRBJ1-6; 7 nucleotides agree with TRBD1. Germline V gene sequence: CDR1 SGHNT, CDR2 YYREEE (reference sequence). This CDR3 comprises 13 residues. V shed 4 bases, J shed 6 bases, and the junction held 1 base outside the gene matches. The CDR3 spells CASSRDSNSPLHF. The DNA for the CDR3 is TGTGCCAGCAGCCGGGACAGTAATTCACCCCTCCACTTT. The full variable domain, its missing parts supplied by reference TRBV5-4 and TRBJ1-6, is ETGVTQSPTHLIKTRGQQVTLRCSSQSGHNTVSWYQQALGQGPQFIFQYYREEENGRGNFPPRFSGLQFPNYSSELNVNALELDDSALYLCASSRDSNSPLHFGNGTRLTVT.

A single count supports this clone. The V and J genes are TRBV10-3 and TRBJ1-5; D is ambiguous. The V gene's germline CDR1 is ENHRY and CDR2 SYGVKD. The CDR3 sequence is 16 residues long. Between the trimmed V and J ends, which lost 0 bases and 1 base, there was a span of 10 bases. CDR3 in amino acids: CAISESEHSSNQPQHF. CDR3 sequence (DNA): TGTGCCATCAGTGAGTCTGAACATTCGAGCAATCAGCCCCAGCATTTT.

The chain has TRBV5-5 and TRBJ1-2; possible D gene TRBD1, 6 bases. V lost 0 bases to trimming and J lost 6 bases, with 9 bases between them. Germline V lookup: CDR1 SGHKS, CDR2 YYEKEE (reference sequence). The CDR3 has 13 residues. The CDR3, as DNA: TGTGCCAGCAGCTTGGAGGGGGGCAATGGCTACACCTTC. This encodes CASSLEGGNGYTF. The full variable domain, completed using reference TRBV5-5 and TRBJ1-2, is DAGVTQSPTHLIKTRGQQVTLRCSPISGHKSVSWYQQVLGQGPQFIFQYYEKEERGRGNFPDRFSARQFPNYSSELNVNALLLGDSALYLCASSLEGGNGYTFGSGTRLTVV.

The rearrangement joins TRBV7-8 to TRBJ2-3; D gene uncertain. V was trimmed by 4 bases and J by 0 bases, leaving 14 bases between them. Looked up from germline, CDR1 is SGHVS and CDR2 is FQNEAQ. The CDR3 extends over 16 amino acids. CDR3 sequence reads: CASSSELPSSTDTQYF. CDR3 DNA sequence: TGTGCCAGCAGCTCCGAACTGCCTTCTAGCACAGATACGCAGTATTTT.

This clone was counted a few times. The gene calls are TRBV9 and TRBJ1-1; 7 bases fit TRBD1. Germline loops: CDR1 SGDLS, CDR2 YYNGEE. The CDR3 sequence is 15 residues long. V was clipped by 7 bases and J by 0 bases; unmatched bases: 9. The CDR3 sequence is CASQNRGTMNTEAFF. The CDR3 DNA reads TGTGCCAGCCAAAACAGGGGCACGATGAACACTGAAGCTTTCTTT.

This clone turned up a few times. The CDR3 sequence is CASSQGISYEQYF. The CDR3 nucleotides are TGTGCCAGCAGTCAGGGTATCTCCTACGAGCAGTACTTC. The rearrangement uses TRBV28 and TRBJ2-7; the D gene is possibly TRBD1 (5 bases). This CDR3 comprises 13 residues. V lost 5 bases and J 0 bases, leaving 8 bases between the germline ends. Germline lookup yields CDR1 MDHEN and CDR2 SYDVKM. Using reference TRBV28 and TRBJ2-7 for the parts outside the CDR3, the full variable domain is DVKVTQSSRYLVKRTGEKVFLECVQDMDHENMFWYRQDPGLGLRLIYFSYDVKMKEKGDIPEGYSVSREKKERFSLILESASTNQTSMYLCASSQGISYEQYFGPGTRLTVT.

This chain joins TRBV2 and TRBJ2-5; no firm D call. The J call may not be correct, given that the DNA end is closer to TRBJ2-7. CDR1 and CDR2 from the germline V gene are SNHLY and FYNNEI. This CDR3 contains 14 residues. CDR3 bases: TGTGCCAGCAAACCAAACGGAAACTCCTACGAGCAGTACTTC. This sequence encodes CASKPNGNSYEQYF.

The chain joins TRBV28 to TRBJ1-2, with 7 bases fitting TRBD1. The CDR3 runs 12 residues. Germline CDR1 is MDHEN and CDR2 is SYDVKM. After removal of 10 bases from V and 4 bases from J, the junction contained 6 bases not matched to a gene. CDR3 residues: CAIQGNTYGYTF. Written as DNA, the CDR3 is TGTGCCATACAGGGGAATACCTATGGCTACACCTTC.

V is TRBV6-1 and J is TRBJ1-5; possibly TRBD1 for D (6 bases). Trimming left V 8 bases short and J 5 bases short, with 16 bases between. From germline, CDR1 is MNHNS and CDR2 SASEGT. The CDR3 has 14 amino acids. The CDR3: CASSDSPRYQPQHF. The DNA of the CDR3 is TGTGCCAGCTCGGACAGTCCCCGCTATCAGCCCCAGCATTTT.

This clone occurred a few times. The gene calls are TRBV10-3 and TRBJ1-3; a possible D gene is TRBD1 (5 bases). The CDR3 has 18 residues. Trimming removed 0 bases at V and 1 base at J, with 16 bases between. Germline V gives CDR1 ENHRY, CDR2 SYGVKD. The chain's CDR3 is CAISESGSGVQSGNTIYF. CDR3 coding DNA: TGTGCCATCAGTGAGTCTGGGTCGGGGGTCCAATCTGGAAACACCATATATTTT.

The gene calls are TRBV6-1 and TRBJ1-1; 9 bases align to TRBD1. V lost 9 bases and J lost 3; bases outside the gene matches: 8. Looked up from germline, CDR1 is MNHNS and CDR2 is SASEGT. CDR3 length: 14 residues. Written as DNA, the CDR3 is TGTGCCAGTTGTGGACAGGGGCAAGACACTGAAGCTTTCTTT. As protein: CASCGQGQDTEAFF.

The chain recombines TRBV2 with TRBJ1-1, with TRBD1 matching 7 bases. Germline CDR1 is SNHLY and CDR2 is FYNNEI. CDR3 length: 14 residues. V lost 2 bases, J lost 4 bases, and 4 bases stayed unmatched. The CDR3, as DNA: TGTGCCAGCAGTGAAAAAGGGGGCACCACTGAAGCTTTCTTT. It translates to CASSEKGGTTEAFF.

This chain connects TRBV19 to TRBJ1-1; D not resolved. This CDR3 has 14 residues. The germline V gene has CDR1 LNHDA and CDR2 SQIVND (reference sequence). V shed 3 bases and J shed 2 bases, with 10 bases lying between them. CDR3 sequence: CASSISSANTEAFF. The CDR3 bases are TGTGCCAGTAGTATCTCGTCAGCAAACACTGAAGCTTTCTTT.

Only one count was recorded for this clone. The rearrangement links TRBV9 to TRBJ2-3; 9 bases map to TRBD2. V shed 4 bases and J 6 bases; nucleotides not matched to a gene: 6. There are 14 residues in the CDR3. Germline V lookup: CDR1 SGDLS, CDR2 YYNGEE. Here the CDR3 reads CASSTEGLADTQYF. CDR3 coding DNA: TGTGCCAGCAGCACCGAGGGACTAGCTGATACGCAGTATTTT.

The chain joins TRBV6-5 to TRBJ1-5; 9 bases fit TRBD1. The CDR3 totals 14 residues. The germline gives CDR1 MNHEY, CDR2 SVGAGI. Germline trimming cut 5 bases from V and 7 bases from J; bases unmatched to any gene: 6. CDR3: CASSTRTGDQPQHF. The CDR3 DNA reads as TGTGCCAGCAGTACCAGGACAGGGGACCAGCCCCAGCATTTT.

The CDR3 sequence is CASSLGLAAEKLFF. The CDR3 nucleotides read TGTGCCAGCAGCCTCGGACTAGCGGCAGAAAAACTGTTTTTT. The chain combines TRBV9 with TRBJ1-4; D uncertain. Germline CDR1 SGDLS, CDR2 YYNGEE. This CDR3 spans 14 amino acids. Deletions cut 4 bases from V and 8 bases from J, with 15 bases between.

Details on this clone: The sample holds other DNA sequences that translate to the same CDR3. The rearrangement uses TRBV5-1 and TRBJ1-2, with 8 nucleotides matching TRBD1. The CDR3 spans 15 residues. The trim removed 0 bases at V and 0 bases at J, leaving 1 base unmatched. Germline assignment: CDR1 SGHRS and CDR2 YFSETQ. Written as DNA, the CDR3 is TGCGCCAGCAGCTTGGGGGACAGGACTAACTATGGCTACACCTTC. This gives the protein CASSLGDRTNYGYTF.

CDR3 in DNA: TGTGCCAGCAGCGCCCGGCGGGACGGAAACACAGATACGCAGTATTTT. This translates into CASSARRDGNTDTQYF. The chain recombines TRBV9 with TRBJ2-3, with D possibly matching TRBD2 (6 bases). The V gene lost 3 bases and the J gene lost 2 bases, with 16 bases spanning the gap. CDR3 length equals 16 residues. Germline assignment: CDR1 SGDLS and CDR2 YYNGEE.